One and the same sample provided the 10 T cell receptor beta chains below, sequenced in a study of cytomegalovirus exposure and HLA in healthy donors. Primers: 60 Vbeta forward and 13 Jbeta reverse. Profiling relied on immunoSEQ multiplex PCR, and the TCRdb table lists in-frame clones only, not all of them. The table has 150,000 to 200,000 clones, around 78% seen once; the top ten hold 0.95% to 1.1%. The sample comprised PBMCs. The receptors were gathered from a woman aged 40 to 55 in good health and CMV-seronegative.

The chain recombines TRBV4-1 with TRBJ1-3, with 11 bases fitting TRBD1. The trim removed 0 bases at V and 1 base at J, leaving 14 bases unmatched. Germline V gene sequence: CDR1 MGHRA, CDR2 YSYEKL. The CDR3 has 21 residues. The CDR3 DNA is TGCGCCAGCAGCCAAGATTTCGCGGGGGCCGGGACAGGGGGTTCTGGAAACACCATATATTTT. It is translated as CASSQDFAGAGTGGSGNTIYF.

V gene TRBV21-1 combines with J gene TRBJ2-3; TRBD2, the table's D call, was not compared with the DNA. TRBV21-1 is a documented pseudogene. This CDR3 region has 17 residues. The CDR3 is CASPGLAGNPSTDTQYF. For the CDR3, the DNA is TGTGCCAGCCCGGGACTAGCGGGCAATCCCTCCACAGATACGCAGTATTTT.

The chain links TRBV5-1 to TRBJ1-1, with 7 bases identical to TRBD1. The V gene end was trimmed by 7 bases and the J gene end by 3 bases; junction bases not matched to a gene: 6. CDR1 SGHRS and CDR2 YFSETQ come from the germline V gene. CDR3 length: 13 amino acids. The CDR3 nucleotides are TGCGCCAGCGCGACCGACAGGGACACTGAAGCTTTCTTT. It yields the protein CASATDRDTEAFF.

V usage is TRBV10-2 and J usage is TRBJ1-5; maybe TRBD1 (6 bases). Germline CDR1 is WSHSY and CDR2 is SAAADI. V lost 3 bases and J 1 base, leaving 7 bases between the germline ends. This CDR3 is built from 14 residues. CDR3 sequence: CASSDTGSNQPQHF. DNA for the CDR3: TGCGCCAGCAGTGACACAGGGAGCAATCAGCCCCAGCATTTT.

The chain is built from TRBV6-1 and TRBJ2-2; D is unclear. The V and J ends lost 4 bases and 7 bases respectively, with 10 bases between them. Germline V gene sequence: CDR1 MNHNS, CDR2 SASEGT. CDR3 length: 13 residues. The CDR3 DNA follows: TGTGCCAGCAGTGTGGAGTTGGACGGGGAGCTGTTTTTT. Its protein product is CASSVELDGELFF.

The chain recombines TRBV11-2 with TRBJ2-7; D is possibly TRBD2 (5 bases). V lost 5 bases and J lost 3, with 20 bases in between. The length of the CDR3 is 16 residues. CDR1 is SGHAT and CDR2 is FQNNGV in the germline V gene. CDR3 DNA sequence: TGTGCCAGCAGCAACCTAGTAGGCCCCCGGGACTACGAGCAGTACTTC. It translates to CASSNLVGPRDYEQYF.

Details on this clone: Other nucleotide sequences in the sample specify the same CDR3. This chain uses TRBV27 with TRBJ1-1; D unresolved. This CDR3 has 13 amino acids. Germline V gene data show CDR1 as MNHEY and CDR2 as SMNVEV (reference sequence). Trimming cost V 4 bases and J 1 base, with 7 bases left between them. Written as DNA, the CDR3 is TGTGCCAGCAGTTCCCGGGAGAACACTGAAGCTTTCTTT. It specifies CASSSRENTEAFF.

J is TRBJ2-2 and V is TRBV4-1; 8 bases align to TRBD1. The CDR3 runs to 17 residues. V lost 0 bases to trimming and J lost 4 bases; unmatched junction nucleotides: 7. Germline lookup yields CDR1 MGHRA and CDR2 YSYEKL. CDR3 nucleotide sequence: TGCGCCAGCAGCCAAGATCTCAGGGGGCCTCTCACCGGGGAGCTGTTTTTT. Its protein is CASSQDLRGPLTGELFF.

The CDR3 protein is CASSIRQDPPGGYTF. CDR3 bases: TGCGCCAGCAGCATACGTCAAGACCCCCCAGGGGGCTACACCTTC. The chain joins TRBV5-1 to TRBJ1-2; a weak D match, TRBD1 (5 bases). Trimming stripped 4 bases from V and 8 bases from J, with 21 bases between. The CDR3 totals 15 residues. CDR1 is SGHRS, CDR2 YFSETQ, per germline. The full variable domain, in which reference TRBV5-1 and TRBJ1-2 provide the parts outside the CDR3, is KAGVTQTPRYLIKTRGQQVTLSCSPISGHRSVSWYQQTPGQGLQFLFEYFSETQRNKGNFPGRFSGRQFSNSRSEMNVSTLELGDSALYLCASSIRQDPPGGYTFGSGTRLTVV.

The CDR3 spells CASSLGDRVVQYF. In nucleotides, the CDR3 is TGTGCCAGCAGCTTAGGGGACAGGGTGGTTCAGTACTTC. V gene TRBV11-2 combines with J gene TRBJ2-4; 9 positions match TRBD1. This CDR3 has 13 residues. Germline V gives CDR1 SGHAT, CDR2 FQNNGV. V trimming: 1 base; J trimming: 11 bases; junction bases outside the gene matches: 3. Variable domain in full (rest from reference TRBV11-2 and TRBJ2-4): EAGVAQSPRYKIIEKRQSVAFWCNPISGHATLYWYQQILGQGPKLLIQFQNNGVVDDSQLPKDRFSAERLKGVDSTLKIQPAKLEDSAVYLCASSLGDRVVQYFGAGTRLSVL.